This T cell receptor (beta chain) was found in a study of blood T cell repertoires in COVID-19. Study as a whole: Specimens from acute and convalescent COVID-19 originated in the United States, Italy and Spain. The analysed material was cDNA or gDNA that came from T cells, B-cell-depleted T cells, or PBMCs.

CDR3 length: 15 residues. The germline CDR1 and CDR2 sequences are SGHRS and YFSETQ. Trimming cost V 2 bases and J 3 bases, with 12 bases left between them. Authors' data handling: Reference gene primer amplification yielded estimated nucleated cell counts. The assay was immunoSEQ multiplex PCR, and TCRdb's table has in-frame clones only and misses some. D and trimming were read from the DNA, whereas the V and J calls and clone size are those reported in that table. The sample consists of about 210,000 clones, under 90% of them appearing once. In Seattle, patients joined the study during active infection and were tracked longitudinally.

The sequencing input was peripheral blood. This receptor was obtained from a woman of 80 years or more with COVID-19, enrolled during active disease. The V call is TRBV5-1, the J call TRBJ1-5; tentatively, D is TRBD1 (5 bases). CDR3 amino acids: CASSFSGGINQPQHF. The CDR3 DNA sequence: TGCGCCAGCAGCTTTAGTGGGGGGATCAATCAGCCCCAGCATTTT.